The 32 T cell receptor beta chains reported below all come from one sample, sequenced in a study of cytomegalovirus exposure and HLA in healthy donors. This PCR relied on a set of 60 Vbeta primers and 13 Jbeta primers. Repertoires were generated with immunoSEQ multiplex PCR, while TCRdb's copy carries only in-frame clones and drops some. Of about 300,000 clones listed, 80% to 90% are singletons. Sequenced: PBMCs. Receptor source: a man in his forties in good health and CMV-seropositive.

CDR3 sequence reads: CASSLALGLAVNNEQFF. CDR3 DNA: TGTGCCAGCAGCTTAGCCCTGGGACTAGCGGTAAACAATGAGCAGTTCTTC. The J gene is TRBJ2-1, the V gene TRBV13; 11 nucleotides agree with TRBD2. The CDR3 consists of 17 residues. J gave up 5 bases and V 1 base, and 7 bases lay outside the gene matches. Germline values: CDR1 PRHDT, CDR2 FYEKMQ (reference sequence).

V and J are TRBV4-1 and TRBJ2-3; 12 nucleotides match TRBD2. Looked up from germline, CDR1 is MGHRA and CDR2 is YSYEKL. The junction had 10 bases not matched to a gene; V was cut back by 4 bases and J by 2 bases. The CDR3 runs 18 residues. In DNA form, the CDR3 reads TGCGCCAGCAGCCTTGGACTAGCGGGGACCTTTACCACAGATACGCAGTATTTT. Protein sequence: CASSLGLAGTFTTDTQYF.

The CDR3: CASRPPSDRPYGYTF. The CDR3 DNA reads TGTGCCAGCAGGCCCCCTTCTGACAGACCCTATGGCTACACCTTC. This chain connects TRBV28 to TRBJ1-2, with TRBD1 as a possible D gene (5 bases). Germline V lookup: CDR1 MDHEN, CDR2 SYDVKM. Trimming removed 6 bases at V and 4 bases at J, with 18 bases between. This CDR3 has 15 residues.

The gene calls are TRBV5-1 and TRBJ2-3; TRBD2 matches at 13 bases. The germline V gene encodes CDR1 SGHRS and CDR2 YFSETQ. After removal of 0 bases from V and 4 bases from J, the junction contained 5 bases not matched to a gene. The CDR3 spans 17 residues. The CDR3: CASSLAGLAGDADTQYF. The DNA for the CDR3 is TGCGCCAGCAGCTTGGCCGGACTAGCGGGAGATGCAGATACGCAGTATTTT.

The genes are TRBV2 and TRBJ2-3; D is undetermined. Germline V gene sequence: CDR1 SNHLY, CDR2 FYNNEI. This CDR3 is built from 14 residues. Trimming removed 4 bases from V and 2 bases from J, with 10 bases in between. The CDR3 protein is CASSVAESTDTQYF. CDR3 coding DNA: TGTGCCAGCAGTGTCGCGGAGTCCACAGATACGCAGTATTTT.

The chain joins TRBV7-9 to TRBJ2-1, with D perhaps TRBD1 (7 bases). V lost 1 base and J 0 bases, leaving 13 bases between the germline ends. CDR3 length: 17 amino acids. Germline-derived CDR1 and CDR2 are SEHNR and FQNEAQ (reference sequence). In DNA, the CDR3 is TGTGCCAGCAGCTTAGAGGGGGCGGGACGCTCCTACAATGAGCAGTTCTTC. Its protein is CASSLEGAGRSYNEQFF.

This clone was recorded once. The rearrangement uses TRBV27 and TRBJ1-1; weak D call: TRBD1 (5 bases). Trimming pared 3 bases from V and 1 base from J, leaving 9 bases between. Looked up from germline, CDR1 is MNHEY and CDR2 is SMNVEV (reference sequence). The CDR3 runs 14 residues. CDR3 region: CASSLGGENTEAFF. Here the CDR3 DNA reads TGTGCCAGCAGTTTGGGGGGGGAGAACACTGAAGCTTTCTTT.

CDR3 sequence reads: CASHDGVYSNQPQHF. In nucleotides, the CDR3 is TGCGCCAGCCATGACGGGGTATATAGCAATCAGCCCCAGCATTTT. V gene TRBV10-2 combines with J gene TRBJ1-5; D unresolved. The CDR3 consists of 15 residues. Per germline, CDR1 WSHSY and CDR2 SAAADI. The V gene lost 8 bases and the J gene lost 0 bases, with 14 bases spanning the gap.

A word on this clone: A much larger clone differs from this one at a single base, so this may be a read error. V usage is TRBV6-1 and J usage is TRBJ1-1; possibly TRBD1 for D (5 bases). Germline V gives CDR1 MNHNS, CDR2 SASEGT. V was pared by 6 bases and J by 2 bases, with 10 bases between. The CDR3 runs 13 residues. This CDR3 reads CASSLQGNTEAFF. The CDR3 nucleotides are TGTGCCAGCAGCCTTCAGGGAAACACTGAAGCTTTCTTT.

The V call is TRBV7-9, the J call TRBJ2-1, with D possibly being TRBD1 (6 bases). The CDR3 sequence is 13 residues long. The germline gives CDR1 SEHNR, CDR2 FQNEAQ (reference sequence). Deletions cut 6 bases from V and 6 bases from J, with 12 bases between. This chain's CDR3 is CASRTDSVNEQFF. The CDR3 DNA reads TGTGCCAGCAGAACGGACAGTGTCAATGAGCAGTTCTTC.

The chain links TRBV29-1 to TRBJ2-5; no clear D gene. This CDR3 region has 12 residues. The ends were cut back, 7 bases at V and 5 bases at J, with 14 bases in the middle. The germline CDR1 and CDR2 sequences are SQVTM and ANQGSEA. The CDR3 reads CSADGFWETQYF. Written as DNA, the CDR3 is TGCAGCGCCGACGGGTTTTGGGAGACCCAGTACTTC. The whole variable domain, filled in from reference TRBV29-1 and TRBJ2-5, reads SAVISQKPSRDICQRGTSLTIQCQVDSQVTMMFWYRQQPGQSLTLIATANQGSEATYESGFVIDKFPISRPNLTFSTLTVSNMSPEDSSIYLCSADGFWETQYFGPGTRLLVL.

The V and J genes are TRBV5-6 and TRBJ2-4, with 7 bases that match TRBD1. The CDR3 sequence is 16 residues long. V shed 3 bases and J 2 bases; nucleotides not matched to a gene: 8. CDR1 is SGHDT, CDR2 YYEEEE, per germline. The CDR3, as DNA: TGTGCCAGCAGCTCGGCAAAGACAGGGACCAAAAACATTCAGTACTTC. It is translated as CASSSAKTGTKNIQYF.

V gene TRBV7-8 combines with J gene TRBJ2-6, with D possibly being TRBD2 (6 bases). The V gene's germline CDR1 is SGHVS and CDR2 FQNEAQ. This CDR3 has 15 amino acids. Deletions cut 5 bases from V and 2 bases from J, with 10 bases between. CDR3 loop: CASSIGGTGANVLTF. In DNA, the CDR3 is TGTGCCAGCAGCATCGGAGGGACTGGGGCCAACGTCCTGACTTTC.

The chain is built from TRBV6-5 and TRBJ2-5; 9 bases fit TRBD1. V lost 2 bases, J lost 4 bases, and 5 bases stayed unmatched. This CDR3 region has 15 residues. CDR1 is MNHEY, CDR2 SVGAGI, per germline. CDR3 amino acids: CASSYDRGRRETQYF. CDR3 nucleotide sequence: TGTGCCAGCAGTTACGACAGGGGGAGGCGAGAGACCCAGTACTTC.

The chain carries TRBV7-2 and TRBJ2-7, with D perhaps TRBD1 (5 bases). The length of the CDR3 is 15 residues. CDR1 and CDR2 from the germline V gene are SGHTA and FQGNSA. V shed 1 base and J shed 1 base, with 11 bases lying between them. The CDR3 sequence is CASSLGGAGSYEQYF. CDR3 DNA: TGTGCCAGCAGCTTAGGTGGGGCCGGGTCCTACGAGCAGTACTTC.

The chain has TRBV2 and TRBJ2-1; 13 bases match TRBD2. Germline V gives CDR1 SNHLY, CDR2 FYNNEI. The J segment lost 6 bases and the V segment lost 1 base, leaving 3 bases of the junction unmatched. CDR3 length: 16 amino acids. CDR3 loop: CASSEVRTSGSNEQFF. CDR3 in DNA: TGTGCCAGCAGTGAAGTCCGGACTAGCGGGAGCAATGAGCAGTTCTTC.

This rearrangement joins TRBV27 to TRBJ2-1; D call uncertain. Trimming shortened V by 2 bases and J by 4 bases, and 12 bases separated the two germline ends. Germline V gene sequence: CDR1 MNHEY, CDR2 SMNVEV (reference sequence). The CDR3 covers 15 residues. This CDR3 reads CASSLDLSEYNEQFF. The CDR3 nucleotides are TGTGCCAGCAGTTTAGACTTATCGGAATACAATGAGCAGTTCTTC.

V is TRBV14 and J is TRBJ1-4, with D possibly matching TRBD1 (5 bases). CDR3 length equals 16 residues. Germline lookup yields CDR1 SGHDN and CDR2 FVKESK. Trimming shortened V by 0 bases and J by 8 bases, and 16 bases separated the two germline ends. CDR3 sequence: CASSQDPQGSREKLFF. The DNA for the CDR3 is TGTGCCAGCAGCCAAGACCCCCAGGGAAGTAGGGAAAAACTGTTTTTT.

CDR3: CASSLGRGGETQYF. CDR3 bases: TGTGCCAGCAGCTTGGGACGGGGGGGAGAGACCCAGTACTTC. V and J are TRBV5-4 and TRBJ2-5; 8 bases are a match to TRBD2. In germline, CDR1 is SGHNT, CDR2 YYREEE (reference sequence). Trimming at V came to 0 bases and at J to 4 bases, leaving 2 bases not matched to a gene. The length of the CDR3 is 14 residues.

The chain links TRBV7-9 to TRBJ2-1; 8 bases match TRBD2. CDR1 and CDR2 (germline): SEHNR, FQNEAQ (reference sequence). The CDR3 is 16 residues long. The V gene end was trimmed by 1 base and the J gene end by 3 bases; junction bases not matched to a gene: 5. The CDR3 protein is CASSLGDSGNYNEQFF. Written as DNA, the CDR3 is TGTGCCAGCAGCTTAGGTGATAGCGGGAACTACAATGAGCAGTTCTTC.

The chain carries TRBV28 and TRBJ2-5; TRBD1 agrees at 8 bases. Germline V CDR1 and CDR2: MDHEN, SYDVKM. The CDR3 sequence is 14 residues long. The V segment lost 5 bases and the J segment 3 bases; nucleotides outside the gene matches: 5. The CDR3 loop is CASSKTDREETQYF. The CDR3 DNA follows: TGTGCCAGCAGTAAGACGGACAGGGAAGAGACCCAGTACTTC. Looking up the rest from reference TRBV28 and TRBJ2-5 gives the full variable domain: DVKVTQSSRYLVKRTGEKVFLECVQDMDHENMFWYRQDPGLGLRLIYFSYDVKMKEKGDIPEGYSVSREKKERFSLILESASTNQTSMYLCASSKTDREETQYFGPGTRLLVL.

V gene TRBV18 combines with J gene TRBJ1-1; possible D gene TRBD1, 6 bases. This CDR3 comprises 16 residues. Trimming took 3 bases from V and 6 from J, leaving 20 bases between them. Germline loops: CDR1 KGHSH, CDR2 LQKENI. The CDR3 bases are TGTGCCAGCTCACCTCCCCGTGGGAGGGGGAGGGCTGAAGCTTTCTTT. This sequence encodes CASSPPRGRGRAEAFF.

The rearrangement links TRBV7-9 to TRBJ1-1; 8 bases agree with TRBD1. CDR1 is SEHNR, CDR2 FQNEAQ, per germline (reference sequence). This CDR3 is built from 14 residues. Germline trimming cut 1 base from V and 4 bases from J; bases unmatched to any gene: 2. The CDR3 protein is CASSLGGQGTEAFF. In nucleotides, the CDR3 is TGTGCCAGCAGCTTAGGAGGACAGGGCACTGAAGCTTTCTTT.

The chain uses TRBV7-9 and TRBJ2-1; TRBD1 aligns across 8 bases. The CDR3 sequence is 13 residues long. Trimming cost V 6 bases and J 6 bases; bases outside gene matches: 4. CDR1 and CDR2 from the germline V gene are SEHNR and FQNEAQ (reference sequence). Here the CDR3 reads CASRQTGVNEQFF. The CDR3 DNA reads as TGTGCCAGCAGACAGACAGGGGTCAATGAGCAGTTCTTC.

The CDR3 nucleotides are TGTGCCAGCAGCGATAGTAGCGACCCACTCTACGAGCAGTACTTC. This gives the protein CASSDSSDPLYEQYF. V usage is TRBV5-4 and J usage is TRBJ2-7, with TRBD2 as a possible D gene (5 bases). The V end was cut by 4 bases, the J end by 3 bases, with 17 bases between. The CDR3 covers 15 residues. In germline, CDR1 is SGHNT, CDR2 YYREEE (reference sequence).

The rearrangement joins TRBV19 to TRBJ2-5, with 7 bases fitting TRBD1. The CDR3 is 14 amino acids. Trimming took 4 bases from V and 5 from J; bases not matched to a gene: 7. The V gene's germline CDR1 is LNHDA and CDR2 SQIVND (reference sequence). The DNA of the CDR3 is TGTGCCAGTAGTACCAAGGGGGCCGGGGAGACCCAGTACTTC. It is translated as CASSTKGAGETQYF.

The chain combines TRBV6-5 with TRBJ2-1; 8 bases match TRBD1. With V trimmed by 7 bases and J by 6 bases, 8 bases remained unmatched. The CDR3 runs 14 residues. The V gene's germline CDR1 is MNHEY and CDR2 SVGAGI. CDR3 DNA sequence: TGTGCCAGCACGGCGTACAGGGGGACCAATGAGCAGTTCTTC. It encodes CASTAYRGTNEQFF.

The chain has TRBV7-9 and TRBJ1-1; 7 positions agree with TRBD1. Germline V gene data show CDR1 as SEHNR and CDR2 as FQNEAQ (reference sequence). Trimming cost V 1 base and J 1 base; bases outside gene matches: 3. This CDR3 contains 15 residues. CDR3 coding DNA: TGTGCCAGCAGCTTAGGGGACAGACCGAACACTGAAGCTTTCTTT. Translating gives CASSLGDRPNTEAFF.

The V gene is TRBV4-2, the J gene TRBJ1-1; D ambiguous. V lost 2 bases and J lost 0, with 4 bases in between. CDR1 is LGHNA and CDR2 is YNFKEQ in the germline V gene. The CDR3 totals 13 residues. The CDR3 DNA is TGTGCCAGCAGCCAACAGATGAACACTGAAGCTTTCTTT. Amino acid sequence: CASSQQMNTEAFF.

The chain couples TRBV30 to TRBJ2-7, with D maybe TRBD1 (6 bases). CDR1 is GTSNPN and CDR2 is SVGIG in the germline V gene (reference sequence). Trimming pared 1 base from V and 1 base from J, leaving 14 bases between. This CDR3 spans 15 amino acids. The CDR3 here is CAWSEAGEDSYEQYF. CDR3 sequence (DNA): TGTGCCTGGAGTGAAGCAGGGGAAGATTCCTACGAGCAGTACTTC.

This sequence joins TRBV21-1 and TRBJ2-1; the tabulated D call, TRBD2, remains unverified against the DNA. TRBV21-1 is recorded as a pseudogene. CDR3 size: 17 residues. The CDR3 DNA reads as TGTGCCAGCAGCCCGCAGACTAGCGGGAGGGCCGGAGATGAGCAGTTCTTC. It encodes CASSPQTSGRAGDEQFF.

The chain links TRBV29-1 to TRBJ1-1, with 11 bases identical to TRBD1. J lost 4 bases, V lost 6 bases, and 10 bases had no gene match. The germline V gene has CDR1 SQVTM and CDR2 ANQGSEA. The CDR3 is 15 amino acids. The DNA of the CDR3 is TGCAGCGTCCCCGGGACAGGGGGAGGGAGCACTGAAGCTTTCTTT. It encodes CSVPGTGGGSTEAFF.